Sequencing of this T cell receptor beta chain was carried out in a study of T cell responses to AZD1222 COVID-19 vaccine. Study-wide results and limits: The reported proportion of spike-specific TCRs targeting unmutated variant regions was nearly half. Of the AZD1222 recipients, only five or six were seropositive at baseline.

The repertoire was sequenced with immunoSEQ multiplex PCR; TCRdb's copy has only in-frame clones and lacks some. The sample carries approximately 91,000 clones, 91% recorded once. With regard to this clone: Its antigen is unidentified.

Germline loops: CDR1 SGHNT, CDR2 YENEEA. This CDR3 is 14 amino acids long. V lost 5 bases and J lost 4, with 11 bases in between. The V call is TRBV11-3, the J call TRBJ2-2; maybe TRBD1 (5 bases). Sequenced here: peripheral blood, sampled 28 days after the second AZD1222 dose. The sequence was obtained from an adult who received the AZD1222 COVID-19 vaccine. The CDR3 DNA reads TGTGCCAGCAGCCCTGACAGCATCACCGGGGAGCTGTTTTTT. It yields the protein CASSPDSITGELFF.